This section outlines one T cell receptor (beta chain) sequence together with its context. This entry comes from a study of shared clonotypes between healthy human individuals. CDR1 is SNHLY, CDR2 FYNNEI, per germline. V dropped 2 bases and J dropped 6 bases, with 6 bases sitting between them. The CDR3 is made up of 12 amino acids. The assay was immunoSEQ multiplex PCR, and TCRdb's table has in-frame clones only and misses some. The sample shows around 430,000 clones, around 79% of them seen only once. The TCR originated in a woman between 40 and 50 years old in good health. Some clones in this sample may be carry-over from other donors' samples. The specimen was PBMCs. The J gene is TRBJ2-3, the V gene TRBV2; no clear D. The CDR3 loop is CASSESGDTQYF. DNA of the CDR3: TGTGCCAGCAGTGAATCGGGTGATACGCAGTATTTT.